This T cell receptor (beta chain) was identified in a study of immune evolution from preneoplasia to lung adenocarcinoma. Study-level results: Clonality was highest in normal lung, lower in later-stage lesions apparently.

Remarks on this clone: What it binds is not known.

Using immunoSEQ multiplex PCR, the repertoire was profiled, and TCRdb retains in-frame clones only, with some absent. The table includes 3,000 to 4,500 clones, around four fifths detected once. Resections took place in Japan or China from about 2014 to 2018. The sequence derives from a person aged 65-85 years with lung adenocarcinoma. The sequenced sample was FFPE adjacent normal lung tissue.

The CDR3 DNA sequence: TGCAGCGTTGAGGGGGACAGGACCAAAAACATTCAGTACTTC. It codes for CSVEGDRTKNIQYF. The gene calls are TRBV29-1 and TRBJ2-4, with 8 bases that match TRBD1. The CDR3 totals 14 residues. The J segment lost 2 bases and the V segment lost 3 bases, leaving 3 bases of the junction unmatched. Germline values: CDR1 SQVTM, CDR2 ANQGSEA.